Below, 32 T cell receptor beta chains from the same sample are listed, as sequenced in a study of T cell clonotyping in hematopoietic cell transplantation (dated by TCRdb to the early 2020s). The method behind the library was the immunoSEQ multiplex PCR assay. What TCRdb holds here is the immuneACCESS table cut down to in-frame rearrangements. Part of the clones is not present; checked against another copy, under half of the missing clones reflect an unresolved V gene, and the others are unexplained. A total of 11,000 to 15,000 clones appear in this sample, 94% of them only once. Together, the top ten hold under 5.5% of the sample. This sample's time point label indicates: 30 days after allo-HCT. The sample here was PBMCs, taken 30 days after allogeneic stem cell transplant. All receptors come from a male patient between 55 and 70 years old who had an allogeneic stem cell transplant from an unrelated donor, so the T cells may come from the graft donor. Some clones in this sample may be carry-over from other donors' samples.

The genes are TRBV4-1 and TRBJ2-6; D uncertain. The CDR3 contains 17 residues. In germline, CDR1 is MGHRA, CDR2 YSYEKL. Trimming took 4 bases from V and 0 from J, leaving 13 bases between them. This CDR3 reads CASSPGEASSGANVLTF. DNA for the CDR3: TGCGCCAGCAGCCCGGGCGAGGCGAGCTCTGGGGCCAACGTCCTGACTTTC.

The rearrangement joins TRBV6-6 to TRBJ1-6; D gene ambiguous. Trimming pared 5 bases from V and 8 bases from J, leaving 13 bases between. CDR3 size: 14 residues. Germline CDR1 and CDR2: MNHNY and SVGAGI (reference sequence). In nucleotides, the CDR3 is TGTGCCAGCAGTCTTAACGGAGAGTATTCACCCCTCCACTTT. Its translation: CASSLNGEYSPLHF.

CDR3 residues: CASRGTYSNQPQHF. The CDR3 DNA is TGTGCCAGCAGGGGGACGTACAGCAATCAGCCCCAGCATTTT. The chain uses TRBV6-1 and TRBJ1-5, with D perhaps TRBD1 (5 bases). Germline CDR1 is MNHNS and CDR2 is SASEGT. The CDR3 covers 14 residues. V lost 6 bases, J lost 1 base, and 10 bases lay in between.

The V gene is TRBV4-1, the J gene TRBJ1-5; 10 nucleotides match TRBD1. This CDR3 spans 19 amino acids. J gave up 4 bases and V 3 bases, and 15 bases lay outside the gene matches. Looked up from germline, CDR1 is MGHRA and CDR2 is YSYEKL. This CDR3 is CASSHTPGQGLGGNQPQHF. Here the CDR3 DNA reads TGCGCCAGCAGCCACACACCGGGACAGGGGTTGGGGGGAAATCAGCCCCAGCATTTT.

The chain carries TRBV10-3 and TRBJ1-1; possibly TRBD1 for D (5 bases). The CDR3 consists of 13 residues. Trimming removed 10 bases from V and 1 base from J, with 13 bases in between. CDR1 and CDR2 from the germline V gene are ENHRY and SYGVKD. The CDR3 sequence is CATTAQGNTEAFF. The CDR3 bases are TGTGCCACCACAGCCCAGGGGAACACTGAAGCTTTCTTT.

V and J are TRBV4-3 and TRBJ2-7, with TRBD2 matching 11 bases. This CDR3 is built from 14 residues. CDR1 is LGHNA, CDR2 YSLEER, per germline. With 1 base clipped from V and 12 bases from J, the junction kept 8 bases outside the gene matches. In DNA, the CDR3 is TGCGCCAGCAGCCAAGGGGTTTCTAGCGGGAGGCCGTACTTC. Translating gives CASSQGVSSGRPYF.

The chain recombines TRBV6-6 with TRBJ1-1; a possible D gene is TRBD1 (5 bases). Germline values: CDR1 MNHNY, CDR2 SVGAGI (reference sequence). This CDR3 region has 12 residues. V gave up 7 bases and J gave up 4 bases, with 10 bases separating them. The CDR3 loop is CASTSQGTEAFF. CDR3 DNA: TGTGCCAGCACTTCCCAGGGCACTGAAGCTTTCTTT.

The chain uses TRBV7-9 and TRBJ2-7; 9 nucleotides agree with TRBD1. V gave up 4 bases and J gave up 6 bases; unmatched junction bases: 10. CDR1 is SEHNR, CDR2 FQNEAQ, per germline (reference sequence). The CDR3 runs to 15 residues. The CDR3 spells CASSSWTGVGGEQYF. The DNA for the CDR3 is TGTGCCAGCAGCTCCTGGACAGGGGTGGGAGGCGAGCAGTACTTC.

In its sample, this clone was seen a few times. In nucleotides, the CDR3 is TGCGCCAGGACGACAGGGGGCTCCTACGAGCAGTACTTC. Translating it yields CARTTGGSYEQYF. The V and J genes are TRBV10-1 and TRBJ2-7, with 9 positions matching TRBD1. V dropped 9 bases and J dropped 0; count of bases not matched to a gene: 3. The CDR3 is 13 residues long. The germline V gene has CDR1 WNHNN and CDR2 SYGVQD (reference sequence).

This clone was recorded a few times. The rearrangement uses TRBV30 and TRBJ1-2; 7 nucleotides match TRBD1. Germline values: CDR1 GTSNPN, CDR2 SVGIG (reference sequence). J gave up 4 bases and V 2 bases, and 4 bases lay outside the gene matches. The CDR3 sequence is 13 residues long. The CDR3 coding sequence is TGTGCCTGGAGTAGGGACAGACCCTATGGCTACACCTTC. It yields the protein CAWSRDRPYGYTF.

The rearrangement uses TRBV7-9 and TRBJ1-2; D might be TRBD1 (5 bases). The V gene's germline CDR1 is SEHNR and CDR2 FQNEAQ (reference sequence). The CDR3 is 16 residues long. V was trimmed by 2 bases and J by 0 bases, leaving 13 bases between them. The CDR3 DNA reads as TGTGCCAGCAGCTTATCTAGGGGCCCTCCTAACTATGGCTACACCTTC. It is translated as CASSLSRGPPNYGYTF.

V is TRBV7-8 and J is TRBJ2-2; 10 nucleotides line up with TRBD1. This CDR3 contains 19 residues. The junction had 11 bases not matched to a gene; V was cut back by 3 bases and J by 1 base. Germline lookup yields CDR1 SGHVS and CDR2 FQNEAQ. This chain's CDR3 is CASSFQLQRTGGNTGELFF. For the CDR3, the DNA is TGTGCCAGCAGCTTCCAATTACAACGGACAGGGGGGAACACCGGGGAGCTGTTTTTT.

CDR3 sequence reads: CSARDYREAFF. The CDR3 region has the DNA TGCAGTGCTAGAGACTACAGGGAAGCTTTCTTT. The V and J genes are TRBV20-1 and TRBJ1-1; weak D call: TRBD1 (5 bases). Trimming left V 0 bases short and J 8 bases short, with 7 bases between. Germline CDR1 reads DFQATT; CDR2 reads SNEGSKA (reference sequence). The CDR3 has 11 residues.

CDR3 DNA: TGTGCCAGCAGCCCTAACCGCGCCGATGGGGACACTGAAGCTTTCTTT. The encoded protein is CASSPNRADGDTEAFF. The chain uses TRBV7-8 and TRBJ1-1; D call uncertain. The germline V gene encodes CDR1 SGHVS and CDR2 FQNEAQ. This CDR3 has 16 amino acids. V dropped 5 bases and J dropped 3 bases, with 19 bases sitting between them. The complete variable domain, with remaining parts taken from reference TRBV7-8 and TRBJ1-1, reads GAGVSQSPRYKVAKRGQDVALRCDPISGHVSLFWYQQALGQGPEFLTYFQNEAQLDKSGLPSDRFFAERPEGSVSTLKIQRTQQEDSAVYLCASSPNRADGDTEAFFGQGTRLTVV.

The V call is TRBV6-1, the J call TRBJ2-7; 11 bases are shared with TRBD2. Germline V gene lookup returns CDR1 MNHNS and CDR2 SASEGT. The J segment lost 5 bases and the V segment lost 1 base, leaving 7 bases of the junction unmatched. The length of the CDR3 is 16 residues. CDR3 sequence: CASSEVTSGGLNEQYF. In DNA, the CDR3 is TGTGCCAGCAGTGAAGTAACTAGCGGGGGTCTCAACGAGCAGTACTTC.

The J gene is TRBJ1-2, the V gene TRBV7-9; D gene unclear. V was clipped by 2 bases and J by 5 bases, with 9 bases between them. CDR1 is SEHNR, CDR2 FQNEAQ, per germline (reference sequence). This CDR3 is built from 13 residues. CDR3 sequence reads: CASSLRDSYGYTF. The CDR3 nucleotides read TGTGCCAGCAGCTTAAGAGATTCTTATGGCTACACCTTC.

This chain links TRBV7-2 with TRBJ2-2, with 8 positions matching TRBD1. The CDR3 length is 16 residues. J gave up 5 bases and V 0 bases, and 5 bases lay outside the gene matches. CDR1 is SGHTA, CDR2 FQGNSA, per germline. As DNA, the CDR3 is TGTGCCAGCAGCTTAGCACTTAACAGGGGGACCGGGGAGCTGTTTTTT. It specifies CASSLALNRGTGELFF.

The V and J genes are TRBV12-5 and TRBJ2-3; no firm D call. Germline V gene data show CDR1 as LGHNT and CDR2 as FRNRAP. V was trimmed by 4 bases and J by 2 bases, leaving 13 bases between them. The CDR3 runs 15 residues. CDR3 region: CASGSGRAFTDTQYF. The CDR3 coding sequence is TGTGCTAGTGGTTCCGGACGGGCATTCACAGATACGCAGTATTTT.

The chain employs TRBV19 and TRBJ1-5; 7 bases map to TRBD1. The CDR3 runs to 15 residues. Trimming removed 4 bases from V and 7 bases from J; junction bases left unmatched: 10. CDR1 LNHDA and CDR2 SQIVND come from the germline V gene (reference sequence). The CDR3 is CASSRQGGVGQPQHF. The CDR3 coding sequence is TGTGCCAGTAGTAGACAGGGCGGGGTAGGGCAGCCCCAGCATTTT.

The chain recombines TRBV29-1 with TRBJ1-4; TRBD1 matches 8 bases. Unmatched junction bases numbered 5, after V lost 3 bases and J lost 8 bases. The CDR3 sequence is 13 residues long. Germline CDR1 reads SQVTM; CDR2 reads ANQGSEA. The CDR3 loop is CSVEDRVGEKLFF. The CDR3 DNA reads as TGCAGCGTTGAGGACAGGGTCGGGGAAAAACTGTTTTTT. The full variable domain, rest sourced from reference TRBV29-1 and TRBJ1-4, is SAVISQKPSRDICQRGTSLTIQCQVDSQVTMMFWYRQQPGQSLTLIATANQGSEATYESGFVIDKFPISRPNLTFSTLTVSNMSPEDSSIYLCSVEDRVGEKLFFGSGTQLSVL.

The CDR3 nucleotides are TGTGCCAGTAGTATCGGGACAGGGGTCAGAGCTTTCTTT. Residues: CASSIGTGVRAFF. This sequence joins TRBV19 and TRBJ1-1; 10 bases are shared with TRBD1. Germline CDR1 is LNHDA and CDR2 is SQIVND (reference sequence). The CDR3 sequence is 13 residues long. With 3 bases clipped from V and 10 bases from J, the junction kept 5 bases outside the gene matches.

The sample holds a few counts of this clone. The chain uses TRBV6-4 and TRBJ2-1; 7 nucleotides line up with TRBD2. This CDR3 has 13 amino acids. Germline V gives CDR1 MRHNA, CDR2 SNTAGT. The junction had 5 bases not matched to a gene; V was cut back by 4 bases and J by 8 bases. As DNA, the CDR3 is TGTGCCAGCAGTGCTACTAGCGAGGATGAGCAGTTCTTC. Its protein product is CASSATSEDEQFF.

The rearrangement links TRBV6-5 to TRBJ2-1, with 7 bases lining up with TRBD1. The CDR3 is 15 amino acids. Germline loops: CDR1 MNHEY, CDR2 SVGAGI. Losses at the gene ends were 5 bases for V and 6 bases for J; bases not matched to a gene: 10. The CDR3 nucleotides are TGTGCCAGCAGTCGACAGGGAACCCCTATCAATGAGCAGTTCTTC. It encodes CASSRQGTPINEQFF.

This clone was found once. The rearrangement links TRBV5-1 to TRBJ2-7; weak D call: TRBD1 (6 bases). From germline, CDR1 is SGHRS and CDR2 YFSETQ. The CDR3 sequence is 14 residues long. The V and J ends lost 3 bases and 0 bases respectively, with 10 bases between them. The CDR3 region is CASSSDSTSYEQYF. The CDR3 region has the DNA TGCGCCAGCAGCTCGGACAGTACCTCCTACGAGCAGTACTTC.

The genes are TRBV5-1 and TRBJ1-2; D gene unclear. The CDR3 is 13 amino acids. Trimming removed 0 bases at V and 8 bases at J, with 11 bases between. Germline CDR1 is SGHRS and CDR2 is YFSETQ. The CDR3 bases are TGCGCCAGCAGCTTGGACATCAGGTACGGCTACACCTTC. It yields the protein CASSLDIRYGYTF.

The J gene is TRBJ2-3, the V gene TRBV5-1, with a weak D call TRBD1 (5 bases). The ends were cut back, 0 bases at V and 3 bases at J, with 8 bases in the middle. Germline CDR1 and CDR2: SGHRS and YFSETQ. The CDR3 is 14 amino acids. Here the CDR3 reads CASSLEGPTDTQYF. CDR3 coding DNA: TGCGCCAGCAGCTTGGAGGGGCCAACAGATACGCAGTATTTT.

The rearrangement links TRBV9 to TRBJ1-1, with TRBD1 matching over 8 bases. The CDR3 is 16 residues long. Germline V gene sequence: CDR1 SGDLS, CDR2 YYNGEE. The V and J ends lost 0 bases and 0 bases, in that order; junction bases with no gene match: 4. The CDR3, as DNA: TGTGCCAGCAGCGTAGCTTCAGGGGGCCTGAACACTGAAGCTTTCTTT. Amino acid sequence: CASSVASGGLNTEAFF.

The chain carries TRBV5-1 and TRBJ2-3; tentative D call: TRBD1 (7 bases). The CDR3 contains 15 residues. From germline, CDR1 is SGHRS and CDR2 YFSETQ. V shed 3 bases and J shed 3 bases, with 14 bases lying between them. For the CDR3, the DNA is TGCGCCAGCAGCTCCGTGACAGGGAGGACAGATACGCAGTATTTT. Translated, it gives CASSSVTGRTDTQYF.

This clone was seen once. The CDR3 nucleotides are TGTGCCAGCAGCTCGACAGGGGGGAGTTACGAGCAGTACTTC. Amino acids: CASSSTGGSYEQYF. The chain uses TRBV7-2 and TRBJ2-7; 9 nucleotides match TRBD1. Per the germline V gene, CDR1 is SGHTA and CDR2 is FQGNSA. The CDR3 consists of 14 residues. The V segment lost 4 bases and the J segment 4 bases; nucleotides outside the gene matches: 5. Full variable domain (remainder filled in from reference TRBV7-2 and TRBJ2-7): GAGVSQSPSNKVTEKGKDVELRCDPISGHTALYWYRQSLGQGLEFLIYFQGNSAPDKSGLPSDRFSAERTGGSVSTLTIQRTQQEDSAVYLCASSSTGGSYEQYFGPGTRLTVT.

The rearrangement links TRBV19 to TRBJ1-2; no firm D call. The CDR3 covers 14 residues. The germline V gene encodes CDR1 LNHDA and CDR2 SQIVND (reference sequence). V was pared by 7 bases and J by 3 bases, with 15 bases between. CDR3 residues: CASNRRGNYYGYTF. CDR3 in DNA: TGTGCCAGTAACCGACGCGGGAATTACTATGGCTACACCTTC. Full variable domain (remainder filled in from reference TRBV19 and TRBJ1-2): DGGITQSPKYLFRKEGQNVTLSCEQNLNHDAMYWYRQDPGQGLRLIYYSQIVNDFQKGDIAEGYSVSREKKESFPLTVTSAQKNPTAFYLCASNRRGNYYGYTFGSGTRLTVV.

The V call is TRBV19, the J call TRBJ1-5, with D maybe TRBD1 (5 bases). Germline CDR1 and CDR2: LNHDA and SQIVND (reference sequence). This CDR3 has 15 residues. The V gene lost 0 bases and the J gene lost 5 bases, with 11 bases spanning the gap. CDR3: CASSIERGVDQPQHF. CDR3 nucleotide sequence: TGTGCCAGTAGTATAGAAAGGGGTGTCGATCAGCCCCAGCATTTT.

The chain links TRBV10-3 to TRBJ1-1, with D perhaps TRBD1 (5 bases). CDR3 length equals 15 residues. Germline V gene lookup returns CDR1 ENHRY and CDR2 SYGVKD. Deletions cut 10 bases from V and 4 bases from J, with 22 bases between. Here the CDR3 reads CATWDRLRRATEAFF. CDR3 coding DNA: TGTGCCACGTGGGACCGTTTGAGGCGAGCCACTGAAGCTTTCTTT.